This section outlines one T cell receptor beta chain sequence together with its context. Its matching antigen is unknown. This sample stems from a study of CD8 T cells in ankylosing spondylitis. General study results and limits: Clones linked to disease, bearing a CD8+ phenotype, were relatively rare in peripheral blood. Matched synovial fluid from ankylosing spondylitis patients was reported to be enriched for disease-linked clones.

Making use of molecular barcodes, quantitative 5'-RACE generated TCR beta libraries. MiXCR, run by TCRdb on the 5' RACE reads, gives a single entry per CDR3 protein. Among nearly 250,000 distinct CDR3 sequences, 30% to 35% were seen once, and the ten largest hold approximately 4%. The TCR comes from a male donor with ankylosing spondylitis or in good health (not recorded which). What was sequenced was blood, either unsorted or a sorted T cell fraction (not recorded which).

In DNA, the CDR3 is TGCGCCAGCAGCTTTCTCGGCAGGGGGCAGGATGGCTACACCTTC. This gives the protein CASSFLGRGQDGYTF. V is TRBV5-1 and J is TRBJ1-2, with 8 bases matching TRBD1. The CDR3 loop spans 15 amino acids. The junction had 9 bases not matched to a gene; V was cut back by 2 bases and J by 6 bases. Per the germline V gene, CDR1 is SGHRS and CDR2 is YFSETQ.